A single sample is the source of the 26 T cell receptor beta chains below, sequenced in a study of OX40 agonist ivuxolimab in advanced cancers. Library creation used the immunoSEQ multiplex PCR assay. In TCRdb, the immuneACCESS table is reduced to in-frame sequences with V and J assigned. These tables do not hold every clone; where another copy was compared, an unresolved V gene accounts for under half, and the others remain unexplained. The sample contains about 68,000 clones, roughly nine tenths of them found a single time. The top ten constitute about 0.31% of the sample. This material consisted of CD4+ or CD8+ T cells sorted from blood, taken in a trial of the OX40 agonist ivuxolimab. These receptors came from an adult with an advanced solid tumor such as melanoma, head and neck, liver or kidney cancer.

V gene TRBV19 combines with J gene TRBJ2-1; D may match TRBD1 or TRBD2 (5 bases each). Germline lookup yields CDR1 LNHDA and CDR2 SQIVND (reference sequence). V lost 5 bases to trimming and J lost 0 bases, with 5 bases between them. The CDR3 runs to 13 residues. In DNA, the CDR3 is TGTGCCAGTAGTGGGACCTCCTACAATGAGCAGTTCTTC. This translates into CASSGTSYNEQFF.

The chain links TRBV25-1 to TRBJ2-1, with TRBD2 matching over 7 bases. This CDR3 region has 15 residues. The J segment lost 5 bases and the V segment lost 2 bases, leaving 6 bases of the junction unmatched. Per germline, CDR1 MGHDK and CDR2 SYGVNS. The CDR3 bases are TGTGCCAGCAGTGAAGGCGGGAGATTCGACAATGAGCAGTTCTTC. Protein product: CASSEGGRFDNEQFF.

The chain uses TRBV5-6 and TRBJ2-5; D is undetermined. The germline gives CDR1 SGHDT, CDR2 YYEEEE. The CDR3 extends over 14 amino acids. V was pared by 6 bases and J by 2 bases, with 14 bases between. The CDR3 DNA is TGTGCCAGCAACCCCATGTCCTATCAAGAGACCCAGTACTTC. Translation gives CASNPMSYQETQYF.

The V gene is TRBV15, the J gene TRBJ1-3; no reliable D call. CDR3 size: 17 residues. CDR1 and CDR2 from the germline V gene are LNHNV and YYDKDF (reference sequence). V lost 0 bases and J 4 bases, leaving 16 bases between the germline ends. CDR3 DNA sequence: TGTGCCACCAGCAGAGATGGGAACATCGGGTCCGGAAACACCATATATTTT. Translated: CATSRDGNIGSGNTIYF.

This sequence joins TRBV6-6 and TRBJ1-2, with 7 positions matching TRBD1. With 5 bases clipped from V and 6 bases from J, the junction kept 15 bases outside the gene matches. Germline loops: CDR1 MNHNY, CDR2 SVGAGI (reference sequence). This CDR3 has 16 residues. CDR3 bases: TGTGCCAGCAGTAATCAGCCCCAGCTCAGGGGGAATGGCTACACCTTC. This translates into CASSNQPQLRGNGYTF.

The chain carries TRBV7-3 and TRBJ2-2; D is unresolved. The CDR3 loop spans 14 amino acids. Germline V gene data show CDR1 as SGHTA and CDR2 as FQGTGA. V was shortened by 5 bases and J by 4 bases, with 11 bases between the two germline ends. CDR3 sequence: CASSQNPSTGELFF. The CDR3 DNA is TGTGCCAGCAGCCAAAACCCGTCCACCGGGGAGCTGTTTTTT.

The J gene is TRBJ2-7, the V gene TRBV18; 10 bases are a match to TRBD2. The germline CDR1 and CDR2 sequences are KGHSH and LQKENI. The CDR3 is 16 amino acids. The trim removed 3 bases at V and 1 base at J, leaving 6 bases unmatched. CDR3 sequence: CASSPLAGERSYEQYF. In DNA form, the CDR3 reads TGTGCCAGCTCACCCCTAGCGGGAGAAAGGTCCTACGAGCAGTACTTC.

V and J are TRBV28 and TRBJ1-3; D uncertain. V dropped 3 bases and J dropped 0 bases, with 3 bases sitting between them. Germline V gives CDR1 MDHEN, CDR2 SYDVKM. The CDR3 loop spans 13 amino acids. The CDR3 protein is CASSFSSGNTIYF. In DNA form, the CDR3 reads TGTGCCAGCAGTTTTAGCTCTGGAAACACCATATATTTT.

The V and J genes are TRBV6-4 and TRBJ2-3; D is undetermined. The germline V gene has CDR1 MRHNA and CDR2 SNTAGT. This CDR3 contains 14 residues. The germline V and J ends were trimmed by 6 bases and 2 bases, with 12 bases remaining between them. The CDR3 here is CASSATSLTDTQYF. DNA of the CDR3: TGTGCCAGCAGCGCTACGTCCCTCACAGATACGCAGTATTTT.

J is TRBJ1-5 and V is TRBV27, with D hard to call. CDR3 length: 16 residues. The V end was cut by 5 bases, the J end by 2 bases, with 16 bases between. Germline CDR1 MNHEY, CDR2 SMNVEV (reference sequence). CDR3 DNA sequence: TGTGCCAGCAGTCCCCTGGTGGGGATGGGCAATCAGCCCCAGCATTTT. Protein product: CASSPLVGMGNQPQHF.

V usage is TRBV5-6 and J usage is TRBJ2-5, with D possibly matching TRBD2 (6 bases). The CDR3 length is 16 residues. Germline V CDR1 and CDR2: SGHDT, YYEEEE. The V end lost 0 bases, the J end lost 0 bases, and 12 bases lay between the germline ends. CDR3 DNA sequence: TGTGCCAGCAGCTTGGGCGGGGTTTTGGACCAAGAGACCCAGTACTTC. Its protein product is CASSLGGVLDQETQYF.

V and J are TRBV5-1 and TRBJ2-2; D unresolved. The CDR3 length is 13 residues. V was shortened by 4 bases and J by 4 bases, with 8 bases between the two germline ends. Germline V gene sequence: CDR1 SGHRS, CDR2 YFSETQ. The DNA of the CDR3 is TGCGCCAGCAGCCCGACAAGCACCGGGGAGCTGTTTTTT. Translating it yields CASSPTSTGELFF.

CDR3 protein: CASHSAVYNEQFF. In nucleotides, the CDR3 is TGCGCCAGCCACTCGGCAGTCTACAATGAGCAGTTCTTC. The chain combines TRBV5-1 with TRBJ2-1; no clear D gene. The V end lost 7 bases, the J end lost 3 bases, and 11 bases lay between the germline ends. Per germline, CDR1 SGHRS and CDR2 YFSETQ. The CDR3 loop spans 13 amino acids.

The chain couples TRBV27 to TRBJ2-3, with D maybe TRBD2 (6 bases). The germline V gene has CDR1 MNHEY and CDR2 SMNVEV (reference sequence). This CDR3 contains 16 residues. V lost 3 bases, J lost 0 bases, and 13 bases lay in between. CDR3 bases: TGTGCCAGCAGTTTTTACGGGAGCCCTAGCACAGATACGCAGTATTTT. This codes for CASSFYGSPSTDTQYF.

V is TRBV11-2 and J is TRBJ2-5, with 7 bases matching TRBD2. Germline V gene sequence: CDR1 SGHAT, CDR2 FQNNGV. The CDR3 has 15 amino acids. V shed 8 bases and J 1 base; nucleotides not matched to a gene: 10. The DNA of the CDR3 is TGTGCCAGCGGACGGGGCGGGAGAGGCCAAGAGACCCAGTACTTC. Its protein is CASGRGGRGQETQYF.

Regarding this clone: The identical CDR3 is also encoded by other nucleotide sequences in the sample. The rearrangement links TRBV28 to TRBJ2-3; 7 nucleotides align to TRBD1. Germline-derived CDR1 and CDR2 are MDHEN and SYDVKM. The V segment lost 9 bases and the J segment 6 bases; nucleotides outside the gene matches: 3. This CDR3 contains 11 residues. CDR3 region: CASLQGDTQYF. The CDR3 coding sequence is TGTGCCAGTTTACAGGGGGATACGCAGTATTTT.

CDR3 nucleotide sequence: TGTGCCAGCAGCTTGGCGGTAGCGTCCTACGAGCAGTACTTC. Amino acid sequence: CASSLAVASYEQYF. The J gene is TRBJ2-7, the V gene TRBV5-4, with D possibly being TRBD2 (5 bases). Trimming removed 0 bases at V and 1 base at J, with 8 bases between. The CDR3 length is 14 residues. The V gene's germline CDR1 is SGHNT and CDR2 YYREEE (reference sequence).

V gene TRBV7-8 combines with J gene TRBJ2-7, with TRBD1 matching over 7 bases. V shed 5 bases, J shed 3 bases, and the junction held 4 bases outside the gene matches. The CDR3 covers 13 residues. Germline CDR1 is SGHVS and CDR2 is FQNEAQ. The CDR3 is CASSISGGYEQYF. The CDR3 nucleotides are TGTGCCAGCAGCATCTCAGGGGGCTACGAGCAGTACTTC.

The gene calls are TRBV6-4 and TRBJ2-3; D uncertain. The CDR3 sequence is 15 residues long. The V end was cut by 8 bases, the J end by 0 bases, with 15 bases between. Germline V gene data show CDR1 as MRHNA and CDR2 as SNTAGT. Written as DNA, the CDR3 is TGTGCCAGCTCAGTGCTACCAACTAGCACAGATACGCAGTATTTT. It codes for CASSVLPTSTDTQYF.

The rearrangement uses TRBV6-6 and TRBJ2-3, with D maybe TRBD1 (5 bases). V was shortened by 9 bases and J by 0 bases, with 10 bases between the two germline ends. The V gene's germline CDR1 is MNHNY and CDR2 SVGAGI (reference sequence). The CDR3 runs to 13 residues. DNA for the CDR3: TGTGCCAGTCGGACAAAAAGCACAGATACGCAGTATTTT. Its protein product is CASRTKSTDTQYF.

J is TRBJ2-7 and V is TRBV6-6; tentatively, D is TRBD1 (6 bases). The length of the CDR3 is 16 residues. V was trimmed by 4 bases and J by 0 bases, leaving 16 bases between them. From germline, CDR1 is MNHNY and CDR2 SVGAGI (reference sequence). This CDR3 is CASSSPDRRVSYEQYF. The CDR3, as DNA: TGTGCCAGCAGTTCCCCCGACAGGCGGGTCTCCTACGAGCAGTACTTC.

The V and J genes are TRBV5-8 and TRBJ1-5; D possibly corresponds to TRBD1 (6 bases). Germline V gene data show CDR1 as SGHTS and CDR2 as YDEGEE. The CDR3 length is 15 residues. V was cut by 0 bases and J by 2 bases, with 9 bases left in between. CDR3 sequence (DNA): TGTGCCAGCAGCTTGGTGGCAGGGGGCAATCAGCCCCAGCATTTT. It is translated as CASSLVAGGNQPQHF.

This clone was recorded once. V is TRBV28 and J is TRBJ1-1; no clear D. The germline CDR1 and CDR2 sequences are MDHEN and SYDVKM. The CDR3 spans 14 residues. V was trimmed by 2 bases and J by 5 bases, leaving 12 bases between them. CDR3 in amino acids: CASSLRITWTEAFF. CDR3 nucleotides: TGTGCCAGCAGTTTAAGAATAACCTGGACTGAAGCTTTCTTT.

The chain joins TRBV5-1 to TRBJ2-5; 8 nucleotides agree with TRBD1. V lost 4 bases to trimming and J lost 2 bases; unmatched junction nucleotides: 7. Germline V CDR1 and CDR2: SGHRS, YFSETQ. CDR3 length equals 15 residues. The CDR3 is CASSAGTGLQETQYF. The CDR3 region has the DNA TGCGCCAGCAGCGCCGGGACAGGTTTACAAGAGACCCAGTACTTC.

This chain links TRBV6-6 with TRBJ1-1, with D unresolved. Germline assignment: CDR1 MNHNY and CDR2 SVGAGI (reference sequence). The CDR3 extends over 13 amino acids. V dropped 6 bases and J dropped 2 bases, with 10 bases sitting between them. CDR3 bases: TGTGCCAGCAGAGAGGGAGGTAACACTGAAGCTTTCTTT. This translates into CASREGGNTEAFF.

This chain links TRBV6-6 with TRBJ1-1; D ambiguous. The CDR3 has 13 residues. Germline CDR1 MNHNY, CDR2 SVGAGI (reference sequence). V gave up 2 bases and J gave up 1 base, with 5 bases separating them. The CDR3 loop reads CASSYEGNTEAFF. For the CDR3, the DNA is TGTGCCAGCAGTTACGAGGGGAACACTGAAGCTTTCTTT.